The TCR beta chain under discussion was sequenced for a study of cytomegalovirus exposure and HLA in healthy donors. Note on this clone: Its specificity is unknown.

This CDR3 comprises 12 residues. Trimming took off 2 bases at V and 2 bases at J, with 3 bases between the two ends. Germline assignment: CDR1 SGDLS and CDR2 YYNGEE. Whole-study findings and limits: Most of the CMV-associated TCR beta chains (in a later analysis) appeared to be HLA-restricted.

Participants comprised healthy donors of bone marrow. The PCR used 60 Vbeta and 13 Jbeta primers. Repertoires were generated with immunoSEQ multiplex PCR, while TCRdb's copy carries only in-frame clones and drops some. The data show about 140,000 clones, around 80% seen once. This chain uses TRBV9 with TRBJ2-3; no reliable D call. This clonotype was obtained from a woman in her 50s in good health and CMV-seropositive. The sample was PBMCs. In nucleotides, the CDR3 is TGTGCCAGCAGCGTTAACACAGATACGCAGTATTTT. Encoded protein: CASSVNTDTQYF.